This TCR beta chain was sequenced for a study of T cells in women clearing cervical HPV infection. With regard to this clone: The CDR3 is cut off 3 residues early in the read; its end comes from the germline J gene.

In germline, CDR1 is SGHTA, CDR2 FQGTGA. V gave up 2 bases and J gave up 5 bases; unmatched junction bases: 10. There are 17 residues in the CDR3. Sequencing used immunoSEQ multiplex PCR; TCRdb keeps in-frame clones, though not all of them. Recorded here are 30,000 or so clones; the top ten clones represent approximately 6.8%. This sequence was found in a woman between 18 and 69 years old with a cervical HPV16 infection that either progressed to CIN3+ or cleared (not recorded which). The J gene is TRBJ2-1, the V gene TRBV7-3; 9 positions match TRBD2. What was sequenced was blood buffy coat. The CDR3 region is CASSLALAGGRDNEQFF. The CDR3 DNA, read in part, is TGTGCCAGCAGCTTAGCTCTTGCGGGAGGGCGCGACAATGAG.